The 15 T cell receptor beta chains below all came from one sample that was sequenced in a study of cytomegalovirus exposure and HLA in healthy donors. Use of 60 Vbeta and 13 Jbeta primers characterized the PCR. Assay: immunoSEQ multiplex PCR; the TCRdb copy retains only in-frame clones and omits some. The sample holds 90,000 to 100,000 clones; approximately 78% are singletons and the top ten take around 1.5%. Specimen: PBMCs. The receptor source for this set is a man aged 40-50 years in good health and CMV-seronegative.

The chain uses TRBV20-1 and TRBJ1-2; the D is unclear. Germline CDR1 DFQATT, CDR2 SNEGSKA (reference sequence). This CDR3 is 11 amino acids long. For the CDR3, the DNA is TGCATAGGTTGGGCAGACTATGGCTACACCTTC. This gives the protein CIGWADYGYTF.

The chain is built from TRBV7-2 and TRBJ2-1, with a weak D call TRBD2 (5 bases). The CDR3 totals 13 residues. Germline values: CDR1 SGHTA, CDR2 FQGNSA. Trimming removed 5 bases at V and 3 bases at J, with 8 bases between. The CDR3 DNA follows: TGTGCCAGCAGCCTCCGGGACTACAATGAGCAGTTCTTC. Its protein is CASSLRDYNEQFF.

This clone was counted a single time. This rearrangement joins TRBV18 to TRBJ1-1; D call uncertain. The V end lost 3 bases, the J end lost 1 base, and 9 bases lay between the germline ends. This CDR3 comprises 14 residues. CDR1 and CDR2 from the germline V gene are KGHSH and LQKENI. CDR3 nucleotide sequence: TGTGCCAGCTCACCCAAGACAAAGAACACTGAAGCTTTCTTT. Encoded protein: CASSPKTKNTEAFF.

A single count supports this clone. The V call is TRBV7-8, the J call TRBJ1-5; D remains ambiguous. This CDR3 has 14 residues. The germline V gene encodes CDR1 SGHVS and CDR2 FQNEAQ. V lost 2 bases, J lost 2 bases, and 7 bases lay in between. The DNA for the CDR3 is TGTGCCAGCAGCTTATCCCGTGGCAATCAGCCCCAGCATTTT. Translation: CASSLSRGNQPQHF.

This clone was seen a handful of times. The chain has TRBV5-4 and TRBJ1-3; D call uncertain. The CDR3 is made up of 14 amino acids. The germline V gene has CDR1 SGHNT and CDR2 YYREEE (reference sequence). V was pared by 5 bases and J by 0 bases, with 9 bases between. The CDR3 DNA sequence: TGTGCCAGCAGATTCGGGAGCTCTGGAAACACCATATATTTT. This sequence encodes CASRFGSSGNTIYF.

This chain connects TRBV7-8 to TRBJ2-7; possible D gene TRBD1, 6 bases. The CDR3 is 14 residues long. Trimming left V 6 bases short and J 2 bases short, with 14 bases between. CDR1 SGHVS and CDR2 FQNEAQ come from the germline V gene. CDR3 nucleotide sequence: TGTGCCAGCAGAGATCACAGGGCCCCCTACGAGCAGTACTTC. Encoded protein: CASRDHRAPYEQYF.

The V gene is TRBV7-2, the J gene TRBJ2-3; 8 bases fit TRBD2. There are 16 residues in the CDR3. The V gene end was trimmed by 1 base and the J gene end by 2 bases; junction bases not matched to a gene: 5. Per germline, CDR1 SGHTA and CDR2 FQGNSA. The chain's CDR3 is CASSLVGGANTDTQYF. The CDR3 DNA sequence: TGTGCCAGCAGCTTAGTCGGGGGGGCGAACACAGATACGCAGTATTTT.

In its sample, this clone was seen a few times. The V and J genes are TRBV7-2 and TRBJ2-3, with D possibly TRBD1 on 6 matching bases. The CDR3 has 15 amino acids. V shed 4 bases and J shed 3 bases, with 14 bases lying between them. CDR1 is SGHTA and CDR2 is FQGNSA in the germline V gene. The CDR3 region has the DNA TGTGCCAGCAGCTCGAGCGGACAGCGAACAGATACGCAGTATTTT. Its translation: CASSSSGQRTDTQYF. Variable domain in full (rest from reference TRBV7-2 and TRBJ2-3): GAGVSQSPSNKVTEKGKDVELRCDPISGHTALYWYRQSLGQGLEFLIYFQGNSAPDKSGLPSDRFSAERTGGSVSTLTIQRTQQEDSAVYLCASSSSGQRTDTQYFGPGTRLTVL.

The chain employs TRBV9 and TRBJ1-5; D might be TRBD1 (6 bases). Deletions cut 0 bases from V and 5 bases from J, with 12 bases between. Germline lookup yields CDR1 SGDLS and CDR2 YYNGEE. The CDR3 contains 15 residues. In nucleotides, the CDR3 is TGTGCCAGCAGCGTAGAGGACAGTGGGGATCAGCCCCAGCATTTT. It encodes CASSVEDSGDQPQHF.

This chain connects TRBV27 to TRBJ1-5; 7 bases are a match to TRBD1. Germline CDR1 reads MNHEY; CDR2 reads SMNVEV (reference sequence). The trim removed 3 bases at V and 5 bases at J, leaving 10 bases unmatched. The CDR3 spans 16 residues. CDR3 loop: CASSLTYQGVDQPQHF. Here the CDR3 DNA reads TGTGCCAGCAGTTTGACCTACCAGGGGGTTGATCAGCCCCAGCATTTT.

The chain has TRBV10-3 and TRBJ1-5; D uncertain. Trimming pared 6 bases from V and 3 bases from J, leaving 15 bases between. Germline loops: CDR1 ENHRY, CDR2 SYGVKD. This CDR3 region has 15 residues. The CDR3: CAISVTEGPNQPQHF. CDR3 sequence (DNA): TGTGCCATCAGCGTCACTGAGGGTCCCAATCAGCCCCAGCATTTT.

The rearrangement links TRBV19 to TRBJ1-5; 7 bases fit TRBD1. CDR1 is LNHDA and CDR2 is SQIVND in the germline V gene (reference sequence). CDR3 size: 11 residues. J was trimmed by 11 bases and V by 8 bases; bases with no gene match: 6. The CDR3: CASGSGQTQHF. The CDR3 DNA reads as TGTGCCAGTGGCTCGGGACAGACCCAGCATTTT.

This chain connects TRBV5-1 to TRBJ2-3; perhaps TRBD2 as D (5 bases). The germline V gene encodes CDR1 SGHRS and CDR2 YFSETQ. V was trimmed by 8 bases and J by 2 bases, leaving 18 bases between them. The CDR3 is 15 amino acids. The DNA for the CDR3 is TGCGCCAGTAGCACCGGGTCCCGGGACACAGATACGCAGTATTTT. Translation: CASSTGSRDTDTQYF.

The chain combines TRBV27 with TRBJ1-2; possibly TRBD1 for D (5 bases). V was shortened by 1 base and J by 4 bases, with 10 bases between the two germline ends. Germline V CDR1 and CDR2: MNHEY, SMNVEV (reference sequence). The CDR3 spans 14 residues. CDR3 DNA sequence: TGTGCCAGCAGTTTATTCGGGGGAAGCTATGGCTACACCTTC. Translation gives CASSLFGGSYGYTF.

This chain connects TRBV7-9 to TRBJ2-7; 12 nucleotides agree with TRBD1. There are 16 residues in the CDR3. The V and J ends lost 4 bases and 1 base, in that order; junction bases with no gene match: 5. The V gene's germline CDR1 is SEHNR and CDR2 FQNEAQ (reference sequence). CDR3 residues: CASSSGGQGASYEQYF. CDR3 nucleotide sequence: TGTGCCAGCAGCTCGGGGGGACAGGGGGCATCCTACGAGCAGTACTTC.